The T cell receptor (beta chain) under discussion was sequenced for a study of beta chain bispecific antibodies for T cell cancers. Study-wide background: The leukemia lines expressed TRBV12-3 (Jurkat) and TRBV5-5 (HPB-ALL).

Clonotypes were quantified using unique molecular identifier barcodes. TCRdb recomputed calls from the 5' RACE reads with MiXCR, one row per CDR3 protein. This sample carries 20,000 to 25,000 distinct CDR3 sequences, more than 2% of them seen once, and the ten largest clones take over 5%. V dropped 3 bases and J dropped 9 bases, with 15 bases sitting between them. The germline gives CDR1 LNHNV, CDR2 YYDKDF (reference sequence). The length of the CDR3 is 14 residues. Expansion lasted 3 days, with either anti-CD3 antibody OKT3 or CD3/CD28 beads. Study observations and caveats: Most targeted TRBV signal came from the leukemia cell line cells, not normal T cells. Non-targeted, unrelated TRBV family members appeared unchanged. The TRBV12-3 share of total TRBV signal fell 98.9% after anti-TRBV12 rather than anti-CD19 exposure.

This clonotype was observed at least ten times. Its antigen is still unknown. Sequenced material: healthy donor T cells cultured with leukemia cells, taken from a culture containing a bispecific antibody targeting TCR Vbeta12. The clonotype originates from a human donor in good health. Some clones in this sample may be carry-over from other donors' samples. This chain joins TRBV15 and TRBJ2-1; tentatively, D is TRBD2 (6 bases). CDR3 region: CATSREWGVGEQFF. The CDR3 nucleotides read TGTGCCACCAGCAGGGAGTGGGGGGTGGGTGAGCAGTTCTTC.